Listed below are T cell receptor beta chains from one sample, sequenced in a study of blood T cell repertoires in COVID-19. Libraries were prepared by immunoSEQ multiplex PCR; TCRdb keeps only in-frame clonotypes and omits some of them. This table has hundreds of thousands of clones, approximately 84% appearing once. The sample consisted of peripheral blood. These receptors originate from an elderly woman with acute or convalescent COVID-19. CDR3s include the opening cysteine and the closing phenylalanine or tryptophan. The D gene is left open where the match is weak. Rows may omit the clone size; those that give it use once, few, many or a size class.

v_call	d_call	clone_size	j_call	cdr3_aa	cdr3_nt
TRBV18	TRBD1	NA	TRBJ2-1	CASSPGTGVVEQFF	TGTGCCAGCTCACCAGGGACAGGGGTGGTTGAGCAGTTCTTC
TRBV6-4	TRBD1	NA	TRBJ1-4	CASTGTENEKLFF	TGTGCCAGCACCGGGACAGAGAATGAAAAACTGTTTTTT
TRBV4-1	TRBD2	few	TRBJ2-5	CASSQVGRGGRETQYF	TGCGCCAGCAGCCAAGTAGGGCGGGGGGGCCGAGAGACCCAGTACTTC
TRBV9	TRBD2	NA	TRBJ2-2	CASSVEGTSGSTGELFF	TGTGCCAGCAGCGTCGAGGGGACTAGCGGGAGTACTGGGGAGCTGTTTTTT
TRBV11-2	TRBD2	NA	TRBJ2-2	CASSLGGWRERNTGELFF	TGTGCCAGCAGCTTAGGGGGCTGGCGGGAGAGGAACACCGGGGAGCTGTTTTTT
TRBV19	NA	NA	TRBJ1-5	CASRDISFSNQPQHF	TGTGCCAGTAGAGACATTTCTTTTAGCAATCAGCCCCAGCATTTT
TRBV5-1	NA	NA	TRBJ1-1	CASSQRTLNTEAFF	TGCGCCAGCAGCCAAAGGACACTAAACACTGAAGCTTTCTTT
TRBV2	NA	NA	TRBJ1-5	CASSESFQPQHF	TGTGCCAGCAGTGAAAGCTTTCAGCCCCAGCATTTT
TRBV12-3/TRBV12-4	NA	NA	TRBJ1-1	CASSLSAGEAFF	TGTGCCAGCAGTTTAAGTGCAGGGGAGGCTTTCTTT
TRBV6-5	NA	NA	TRBJ2-5	CASSPPGWPVSNF	TGTGCCAGCAGCCCCCCCGGGTGGCCCGTGTCGAACTTC
TRBV19	NA	few	TRBJ1-3	CASSREPGTTAGNTIYF	TGTGCCAGTAGCCGAGAACCCGGGACAACGGCTGGAAACACCATATATTTT
TRBV7-9	NA	NA	TRBJ2-5	CASSQKETQYF	TGTGCCAGCAGCCAAAAAGAGACCCAGTACTTC
TRBV28	NA	few	TRBJ1-2	CASRSPGFYGYTF	TGTGCCAGCCGTTCCCCAGGGTTCTATGGCTACACCTTC
TRBV7-2	NA	NA	TRBJ2-7	CASTPLPGERYEQYF	TGTGCCAGCACCCCCCTGCCAGGGGAACGCTACGAGCAGTACTTC
TRBV25-1	NA	few	TRBJ2-6	CASSVARSGANVLTF	TGTGCCAGCAGTGTGGCTAGATCTGGGGCCAACGTCCTGACTTTC
TRBV29-1	TRBD1	NA	TRBJ2-3	CSVASPTGASPDTQYF	TGCAGCGTTGCCTCCCCCACAGGGGCATCCCCAGATACGCAGTATTTT